This T cell receptor beta chain was sequenced for a study of blood T cells in healthy people across ages. CDR1 is KGHDR, CDR2 SFDVKD, per germline. The CDR3 covers 15 residues. Trimming took off 3 bases at V and 0 bases at J, with 7 bases between the two ends. Sample-barcoded 5' priming and a J-beta primer mix drove a second PCR of 7 to 11 cycles. Using its own MiXCR run on the 5' RACE reads, TCRdb lists one record per CDR3 protein. The data show 450,000 to 600,000 distinct CDR3 sequences, with over 25% seen just once and approximately 3.7% held by the top ten. Separately, the same data were catalogued under a study of T cells of mothers and their children.

This rearrangement joins TRBV24-1 to TRBJ2-2; D is unresolved. This receptor was identified in a boy younger than 10 in good health. Source material: blood. The CDR3 loop reads CATSDTRANTGELFF. The CDR3 nucleotides are TGTGCCACCAGTGATACCCGAGCGAACACCGGGGAGCTGTTTTTT.